A single sample gave rise to the 12 T cell receptor beta chains below, sequenced in a study of CD8 T cells in Susac syndrome. With random hexamers, 0.5 to 1 ug RNA was reverse transcribed. TCRdb recomputed calls from the immunoSEQ multiplex PCR reads with MiXCR, one row per CDR3 protein. This table has around 59,000 distinct CDR3 sequences, over 85% appearing once. The material sequenced was CD8+ T cells from PBMCs. The receptors originated from a human donor in good health.

This clonotype was detected once. J is TRBJ1-6 and V is TRBV9; D call uncertain. This CDR3 has 16 residues. Per the germline V gene, CDR1 is SGDLS and CDR2 is YYNGEE. The V and J ends lost 1 base and 4 bases respectively, with 12 bases between them. CDR3 sequence reads: CASSVHEENYNSPLHF. The CDR3 nucleotides are TGTGCCAGCAGCGTACACGAGGAAAATTATAATTCACCCCTCCACTTT.

This rearrangement joins TRBV12-5 to TRBJ2-2; TRBD1 matches at 9 bases. The junction had 5 bases not matched to a gene; V was cut back by 5 bases and J by 7 bases. Germline V lookup: CDR1 LGHNT, CDR2 FRNRAP. The CDR3 sequence is 14 residues long. CDR3 protein: CASGRDRDGGELFF. CDR3 sequence (DNA): TGTGCTAGTGGTCGGGACAGGGACGGCGGGGAGCTGTTTTTT.

V is TRBV12-3 or TRBV12-4 and J is TRBJ2-7; the D gene could be TRBD1 or TRBD2 (5 bases each). There are 18 residues in the CDR3. Trimming removed 5 bases at V and 0 bases at J, with 23 bases between. CDR3 in amino acids: CASSPGTAGTHSSYEQYF. CDR3 nucleotide sequence: TGTGCCAGCAGTCCCGGGACGGCGGGTACTCATAGCTCCTACGAGCAGTACTTC.

The chain links TRBV5-1 to TRBJ2-7; D remains ambiguous. Trimming removed 0 bases at V and 0 bases at J, with 13 bases between. This CDR3 contains 16 residues. Germline V CDR1 and CDR2: SGHRS, YFSETQ. CDR3 nucleotide sequence: TGCGCCAGCAGCTTGGCCGGACGGGCCCACTCCTACGAGCAGTACTTC. Amino acids: CASSLAGRAHSYEQYF.

The gene calls are TRBV20-1 and TRBJ1-2, with 8 bases fitting TRBD1. This CDR3 has 12 residues. V lost 6 bases, J lost 4 bases, and 4 bases stayed unmatched. From germline, CDR1 is DFQATT and CDR2 SNEGSKA (reference sequence). CDR3 protein: CSAPGQGYGYTF. The CDR3 DNA reads TGCAGTGCGCCTGGACAGGGCTATGGCTACACCTTC.

The genes are TRBV27 and TRBJ1-2, with 7 positions matching TRBD1. The junction had 22 bases not matched to a gene; V was cut back by 4 bases and J by 5 bases. The CDR3 contains 19 residues. In germline, CDR1 is MNHEY, CDR2 SMNVEV (reference sequence). CDR3 nucleotides: TGTGCCAGCAGTTCAGGATTCCCTTTTCCCCCGGGACAGTCGTATGGCTACACCTTC. It codes for CASSSGFPFPPGQSYGYTF.

This sequence joins TRBV19 and TRBJ2-1; 14 bases map to TRBD2. This CDR3 has 18 amino acids. Germline assignment: CDR1 LNHDA and CDR2 SQIVND (reference sequence). V gave up 5 bases and J gave up 7 bases; unmatched junction bases: 13. This CDR3 is CASSPWTSGGTLLNEQFF. The CDR3 region has the DNA TGTGCCAGTAGTCCCTGGACTAGCGGGGGGACTCTTTTGAATGAGCAGTTCTTC.

This chain connects TRBV23-1 to TRBJ1-3; TRBD1 might be the D (6 bases). TRBV23-1 is an ORF, with its function uncertain. The CDR3 spans 14 residues. Between the trimmed V and J ends, which lost 4 bases and 2 bases, there was a span of 9 bases. The CDR3 here is CASSPYRAGNTIYF. The CDR3 nucleotides read TGCGCCAGCAGTCCTTACAGGGCTGGAAACACCATATATTTT.

The chain carries TRBV7-6 and TRBJ1-5; maybe TRBD1 (5 bases). The CDR3 totals 15 residues. Germline CDR1 is SGHVS and CDR2 is FNYEAQ. V lost 5 bases and J lost 3, with 14 bases in between. The CDR3 region has the DNA TGTGCCAGCAGCCCGGGGGACGGTGACAATCAGCCCCAGCATTTT. This gives the protein CASSPGDGDNQPQHF.

V usage is TRBV2 and J usage is TRBJ1-1; maybe TRBD1 (5 bases). The CDR3 has 15 amino acids. The germline V gene encodes CDR1 SNHLY and CDR2 FYNNEI. V was cut by 9 bases and J by 1 base, with 18 bases left in between. DNA of the CDR3: TGTGCCAGTCCTCGACCAGGGAAGGGGAACACTGAAGCTTTCTTT. It encodes CASPRPGKGNTEAFF.

The CDR3 is CAWMSSEGAAEAFF. The CDR3 DNA reads as TGTGCCTGGATGAGTTCCGAGGGGGCGGCTGAAGCTTTCTTT. The genes are TRBV30 and TRBJ1-1; TRBD1 aligns across 7 bases. V was pared by 4 bases and J by 6 bases, with 11 bases of the junction left unmatched. The CDR3 spans 14 residues. Germline CDR1 is GTSNPN and CDR2 is SVGIG (reference sequence).

This clonotype was counted once. The gene calls are TRBV7-9 and TRBJ2-7; TRBD1 might be the D (5 bases). The CDR3 contains 18 residues. The germline CDR1 and CDR2 sequences are SEHNR and FQNEAQ (reference sequence). The V gene lost 5 bases and the J gene lost 2 bases, with 25 bases spanning the gap. DNA of the CDR3: TGTGCCAGCAGCGGACAAATTACCCCAGGGTTAGGAGCCTACGAGCAGTACTTC. Translated, it gives CASSGQITPGLGAYEQYF.